The clone carrying this T cell receptor (beta chain) was recorded at least ten times. The CDR3 has 13 amino acids. The germline CDR1 and CDR2 sequences are SQVTM and ANQGSEA. Unmatched junction bases numbered 8, after V lost 6 bases and J lost 3 bases. One entry per CDR3 protein, called by TCRdb with MiXCR from the RT-PCR reads. The sample lists 550,000 to 750,000 distinct CDR3 sequences, approximately 15% seen once, with 3.6% in the top ten. The material sequenced was memory CD4+ T cells from blood. The rearrangement uses TRBV29-1 and TRBJ2-7; 7 positions match TRBD1. The clonotype comes from a female donor in good health, serving as a healthy control. The DNA of the CDR3 is TGCAGCGTCGCTACGACAGGGCGCTACGAGCAGTACTTC. Encoded protein: CSVATTGRYEQYF.